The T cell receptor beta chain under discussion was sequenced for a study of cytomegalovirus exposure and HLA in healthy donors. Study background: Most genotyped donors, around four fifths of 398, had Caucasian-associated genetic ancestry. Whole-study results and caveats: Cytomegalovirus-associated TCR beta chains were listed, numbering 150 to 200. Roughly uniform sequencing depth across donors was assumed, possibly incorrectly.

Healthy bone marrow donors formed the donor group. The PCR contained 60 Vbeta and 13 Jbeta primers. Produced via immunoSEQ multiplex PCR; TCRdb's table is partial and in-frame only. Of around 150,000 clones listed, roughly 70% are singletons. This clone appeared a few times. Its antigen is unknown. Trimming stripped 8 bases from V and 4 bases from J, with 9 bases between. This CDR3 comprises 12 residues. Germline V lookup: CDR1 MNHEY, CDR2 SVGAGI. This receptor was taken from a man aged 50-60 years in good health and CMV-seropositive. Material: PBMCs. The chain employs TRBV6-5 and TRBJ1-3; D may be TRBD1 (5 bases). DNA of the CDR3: TGTGCCAGCCGGGGGTCCGGAAACACCATATATTTT. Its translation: CASRGSGNTIYF.